This entry concerns a single TCR beta chain. Its antigen remains unidentified. Base quality data are lacking; no much larger clone is found one base away. The record originates from a study of blood T cell repertoires in COVID-19 (dated by TCRdb to 2018 to 2020). General notes on the study: Collaborator samples came from the United States, Italy and Spain and covered acute and convalescent phases of COVID-19. The prospective study material was composed of cDNA or gDNA derived from T cells, B-cell-depleted T cells, or PBMCs. Subjects who had been exposed to COVID-19, were actively infected with it, or had recovered from it provided the deeply sampled blood TCRbeta repertoires that made up the dataset. The repertoires were released in a freely available public database intended as a resource for research on the immune response to SARS-CoV-2. A de-identified subject ID, COVID-19 status, age in years and sex were almost always included in the sample metadata. Samples came from the ongoing ImmuneRACE study (first 160 participants) plus 1,254 subjects from 6 global collaborators. Where available, HLA class I and class II types were taken from metadata supplied by the sample provider and were not determined by assay-based typing.

Whole blood was collected in K2EDTA tubes by collaborating institutions according to the institutions' own protocols. For TCRbeta analysis, collaborators shipped samples in one of three forms: frozen whole blood, isolated PBMCs, or DNA extracted from either of those sample types. Trimming costs V 4 bases and J 7 bases, and their ends lie 18 bases apart. The CDR3 sequence holds 15 residues, the cysteine and phenylalanine included. The CDR3 DNA has 45 bases and is translated from base 1. In the germline V gene (reference sequence), CDR1 corresponds to SGHNT and CDR2 to YYREEE. The immunoSEQ Assay, a bias-controlled multiplex PCR, was used to amplify TCRbeta CDR3 regions from genomic DNA. The source study handled its data this way. The number of nucleated cells in each sample was estimated by amplification of reference gene primers within the assay. Sequence reads were collapsed and filtered to measure the absolute abundance of every unique TCRbeta CDR3 rearrangement. For each sample, productive Simpson clonality was calculated by taking the square root of Simpson's diversity index across productive rearrangements. TCRdb took this table from immuneACCESS and kept in-frame rearrangements with V and J called. Such tables lack part of the clones; where checked against another copy, unresolved V genes explain under half of the gap, and the rest is unexplained. V, J and clone size were drawn from that table, and D and trimming were deduced from the DNA. The sample table shows about 120,000 clones, and roughly 76% are seen once. Clones ranked in the top ten supply more than 9% of the sample.

Results and caveats for the whole study, not just this receptor: The quantity of clinical and demographic metadata differed by source and by participant and was supplied without curation.

The chain couples TRBV5-4 to TRBJ2-1; TRBD2 could be the D gene, as 6 bases match. The sample comprised peripheral blood. The sequence was collected from a human donor in a cohort sampled during active COVID-19. The DNA reads TGTGCCAGCAGCCCACGAACGCAAGGGAGGAATGAGCAGTTCTTC. Translated, this is CASSPRTQGRNEQFF.